The sequence of this T cell receptor beta chain was determined in a study of shared clonotypes between healthy human individuals. General study results and limits: Blood was the sole source, and tissue repertoires probably differ.

With respect to this clone: The antigen is undetermined.

Extraction of genomic DNA in unsorted samples used about 90 million PBMCs. Deep was the level used in running the assay. Spread over ten immunoSEQ deep assay plates, unsorted PBMC DNA underwent sequencing. The assay was immunoSEQ multiplex PCR, and TCRdb's table has in-frame clones only and misses some. The sample has 400,000 to 600,000 clones, roughly 77% seen once. Trimming pared 7 bases from V and 0 bases from J, leaving 16 bases between. The germline CDR1 and CDR2 sequences are MDHEN and SYDVKM. This CDR3 has 15 residues. Sample: PBMCs. This chain links TRBV28 with TRBJ2-7; D possibly uses TRBD1 or TRBD2 (6 bases each). The source is a woman in her thirties or forties in good health. Some clones in this sample may be carry-over from other donors' samples. The chain's CDR3 is CASIPLKGGSYEQYF. The CDR3 bases are TGTGCCAGCATTCCCTTAAAGGGGGGCTCCTACGAGCAGTACTTC.